The clone carrying this TCR beta chain was detected a few times. The antigen remains undetermined. This sample stems from a study of T cell repertoires in cytomegalovirus infection. TCRdb re-derived calls from the reads in MiXCR, one entry per CDR3 protein. The sample shows roughly 920,000 distinct CDR3 sequences, around 32% of them seen only once. Study-level results: The ex vivo response was dominated by HLA-C-restricted CMV-specific TCR beta clonotypes.

The CDR3 sequence is 14 residues long. CDR1 is MNHEY and CDR2 is SMNVEV in the germline V gene (reference sequence). The V and J ends lost 5 bases and 5 bases respectively, with 15 bases between them. The genes are TRBV27 and TRBJ1-1; D uncertain. The sequence was obtained from a human donor in good health (CMV status not recorded). Some clones in this sample may be carry-over from other donors' samples. The source material was cultured CD8+ T cells from PBMCs, sampled from culture after CMV antigen stimulation. CDR3 residues: CASSLQLGFTEAFF. CDR3 nucleotide sequence: TGTGCCAGCAGTCTGCAGTTGGGTTTTACTGAAGCTTTCTTT.